One and the same sample provided the 10 T cell receptor beta chains below, sequenced in a study of CD8 T cells in ankylosing spondylitis. TCRdb re-analysed the 5' RACE reads in MiXCR, keeping a single row per CDR3 protein. The profile shows 250,000 or so distinct CDR3 sequences, 15% to 20% of them singletons. What was sequenced was blood, either unsorted or a sorted T cell fraction (not recorded which). The receptors derive from a male donor with ankylosing spondylitis or in good health (not recorded which).

This clonotype has a handful of counts. This chain links TRBV4-3 with TRBJ2-6; D possibly corresponds to TRBD2 (5 bases). Germline CDR1 and CDR2: LGHNA and YSLEER. The CDR3 is made up of 19 amino acids. The V end lost 0 bases, the J end lost 4 bases, and 19 bases lay between the germline ends. For the CDR3, the DNA is TGCGCCAGCAGCCAAGATCCCGATAGAGGGCCTTTCGGGGCCAACGTCCTGACTTTC. Its translation: CASSQDPDRGPFGANVLTF.

This clonotype was found many times. This chain joins TRBV6-4 and TRBJ2-2; D perhaps matches TRBD1 (6 bases). The CDR3 sequence is 13 residues long. Trimming pared 5 bases from V and 3 bases from J, leaving 7 bases between. The V gene's germline CDR1 is MRHNA and CDR2 SNTAGT. For the CDR3, the DNA is TGTGCCAGCAGTCGACAGGACACCGGGGAGCTGTTTTTT. Protein sequence: CASSRQDTGELFF.

The V call is TRBV7-9, the J call TRBJ2-7; D gene uncertain. Germline V gene sequence: CDR1 SEHNR, CDR2 FQNEAQ (reference sequence). The CDR3 sequence is 13 residues long. V was trimmed by 6 bases and J by 1 base, leaving 10 bases between them. The CDR3 coding sequence is TGTGCCAGCAGACCCGAGTTTTCCTACGAGCAGTACTTC. This encodes CASRPEFSYEQYF.

This clonotype has just a few counts. This chain links TRBV20-1 with TRBJ2-1; 16 bases agree with TRBD2. Unmatched junction bases numbered 7, after V lost 2 bases and J lost 6 bases. The CDR3 is made up of 17 amino acids. Germline V gene data show CDR1 as DFQATT and CDR2 as SNEGSKA (reference sequence). CDR3 protein: CSARPYGTSGRGNEQFF. The CDR3 region has the DNA TGCAGTGCTAGACCTTACGGGACTAGCGGGAGGGGCAATGAGCAGTTCTTC.

This clonotype turned up a few times. The V call is TRBV27, the J call TRBJ1-2; D remains unclear. V lost 0 bases to trimming and J lost 2 bases, with 4 bases between them. The germline V gene has CDR1 MNHEY and CDR2 SMNVEV (reference sequence). The CDR3 contains 13 residues. The CDR3 loop is CASSLSGNYGYTF. In DNA, the CDR3 is TGTGCCAGCAGTTTATCAGGGAACTATGGCTACACCTTC.

This sequence joins TRBV6-1 and TRBJ2-1; the D gene is possibly TRBD2 (6 bases). The CDR3 has 16 amino acids. Germline loops: CDR1 MNHNS, CDR2 SASEGT. The V gene lost 5 bases and the J gene lost 3 bases, with 17 bases spanning the gap. CDR3 sequence: CASSPSGTPVYNEQFF. The CDR3, as DNA: TGTGCCAGCAGTCCCTCCGGGACTCCTGTCTACAATGAGCAGTTCTTC.

V and J are TRBV13 and TRBJ1-1, with 8 nucleotides matching TRBD1. Germline assignment: CDR1 PRHDT and CDR2 FYEKMQ (reference sequence). The trim removed 3 bases at V and 3 bases at J, leaving 6 bases unmatched. The CDR3 sequence is 15 residues long. The CDR3, as DNA: TGTGCCAGCAGCTTTACAGGGGGTAGGGACACTGAAGCTTTCTTT. Encoded protein: CASSFTGGRDTEAFF.

This clonotype came up many times. The rearrangement links TRBV7-8 to TRBJ2-4; D remains unclear. CDR1 is SGHVS and CDR2 is FQNEAQ in the germline V gene. This CDR3 contains 16 residues. Between the trimmed V and J ends, which lost 5 bases and 1 base, there was a span of 15 bases. The CDR3 DNA sequence: TGTGCCAGCAGCGGTATGGCGGTTGGGGCCAAAAACATTCAGTACTTC. This translates into CASSGMAVGAKNIQYF.

The rearrangement links TRBV10-3 to TRBJ2-1, with 7 bases lining up with TRBD2. This CDR3 region has 14 residues. V shed 6 bases, J shed 4 bases, and the junction held 6 bases outside the gene matches. Germline V gene sequence: CDR1 ENHRY, CDR2 SYGVKD. CDR3 protein: CAIRREAGYNEQFF. The CDR3 nucleotides are TGTGCCATCAGACGGGAGGCGGGATACAATGAGCAGTTCTTC.

The V gene is TRBV4-2, the J gene TRBJ1-6, with D hard to call. V was shortened by 3 bases and J by 4 bases, with 1 base between the two germline ends. Per germline, CDR1 LGHNA and CDR2 YNFKEQ. The CDR3 totals 12 residues. The CDR3 reads CASSQYNSPLHF. DNA for the CDR3: TGTGCCAGCAGCCAGTATAATTCACCCCTCCACTTT.